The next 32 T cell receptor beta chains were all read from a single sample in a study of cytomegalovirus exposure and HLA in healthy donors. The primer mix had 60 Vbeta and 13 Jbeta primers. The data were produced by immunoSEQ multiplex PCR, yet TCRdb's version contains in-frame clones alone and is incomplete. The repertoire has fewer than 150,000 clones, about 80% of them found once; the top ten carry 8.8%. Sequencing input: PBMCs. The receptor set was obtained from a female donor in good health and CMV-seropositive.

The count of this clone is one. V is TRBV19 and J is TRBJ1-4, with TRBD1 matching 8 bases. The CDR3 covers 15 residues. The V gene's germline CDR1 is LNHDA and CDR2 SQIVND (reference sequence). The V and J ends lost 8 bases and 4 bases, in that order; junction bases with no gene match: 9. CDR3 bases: TGTGCCAGTGGACAGGGCGACAGTCATAATGAAAAACTGTTTTTT. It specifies CASGQGDSHNEKLFF.

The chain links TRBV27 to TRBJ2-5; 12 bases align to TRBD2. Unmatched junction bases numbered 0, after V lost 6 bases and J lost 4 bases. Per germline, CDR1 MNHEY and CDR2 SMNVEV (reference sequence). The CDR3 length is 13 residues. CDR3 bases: TGTGCCAGCAGGACTAGCGGGGGAGAGACCCAGTACTTC. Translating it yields CASRTSGGETQYF.

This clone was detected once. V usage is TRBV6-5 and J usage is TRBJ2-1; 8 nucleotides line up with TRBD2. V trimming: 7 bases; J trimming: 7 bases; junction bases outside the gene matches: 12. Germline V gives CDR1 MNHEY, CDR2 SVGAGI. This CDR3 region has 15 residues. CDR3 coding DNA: TGTGCCAGCAAAGGAGTCAATCGGGGGGGTAATGAGCAGTTCTTC. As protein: CASKGVNRGGNEQFF.

CDR3 loop: CASSYVQGGQPQHF. Here the CDR3 DNA reads TGTGCCAGCAGTTACGTACAGGGCGGCCAGCCCCAGCATTTT. The chain is built from TRBV6-5 and TRBJ1-5, with D tentatively TRBD1 (6 bases). With 2 bases removed from V and 7 bases from J, the gap between germline ends came to 12 bases. CDR3 length: 14 residues. CDR1 MNHEY and CDR2 SVGAGI come from the germline V gene.

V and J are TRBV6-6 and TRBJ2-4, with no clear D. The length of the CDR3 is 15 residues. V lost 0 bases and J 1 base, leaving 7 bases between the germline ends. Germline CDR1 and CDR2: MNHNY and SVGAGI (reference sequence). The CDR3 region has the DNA TGTGCCAGCAGTTACTCGACCGGGGCCAAAAACATTCAGTACTTC. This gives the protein CASSYSTGAKNIQYF.

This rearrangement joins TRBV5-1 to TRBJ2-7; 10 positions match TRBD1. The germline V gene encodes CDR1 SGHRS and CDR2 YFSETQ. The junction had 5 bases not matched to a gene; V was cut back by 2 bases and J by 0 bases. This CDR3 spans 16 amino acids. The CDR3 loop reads CASSFRQGASSYEQYF. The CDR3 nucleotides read TGCGCCAGCAGCTTTCGACAGGGGGCAAGCTCCTACGAGCAGTACTTC.

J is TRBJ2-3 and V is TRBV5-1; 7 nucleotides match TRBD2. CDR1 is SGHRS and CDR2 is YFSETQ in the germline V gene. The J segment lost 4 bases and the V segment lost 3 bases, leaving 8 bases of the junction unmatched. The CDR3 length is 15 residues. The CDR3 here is CASSWSRGEADTQYF. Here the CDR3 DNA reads TGCGCCAGCAGCTGGTCTCGGGGGGAGGCAGATACGCAGTATTTT.

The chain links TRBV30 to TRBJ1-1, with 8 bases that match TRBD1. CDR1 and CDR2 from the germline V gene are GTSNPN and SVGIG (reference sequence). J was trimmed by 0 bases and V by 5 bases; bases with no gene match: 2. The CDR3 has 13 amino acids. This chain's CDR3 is CAWGQGLNTEAFF. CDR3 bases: TGTGCCTGGGGACAGGGCTTGAACACTGAAGCTTTCTTT.

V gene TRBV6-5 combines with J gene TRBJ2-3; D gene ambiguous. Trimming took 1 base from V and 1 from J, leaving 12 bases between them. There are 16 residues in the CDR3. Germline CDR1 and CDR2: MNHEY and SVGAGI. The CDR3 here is CASSYFAEFRTDTQYF. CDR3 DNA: TGTGCCAGCAGTTACTTCGCGGAATTTCGCACAGATACGCAGTATTTT.

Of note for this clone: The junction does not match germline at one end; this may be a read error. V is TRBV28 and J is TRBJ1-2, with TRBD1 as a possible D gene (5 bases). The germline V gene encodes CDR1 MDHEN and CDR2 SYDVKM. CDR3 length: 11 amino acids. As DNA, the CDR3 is TGCGCCGCAGGACAAAGCTATGGCTACATCTTC. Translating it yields CAAGQSYGYIF.

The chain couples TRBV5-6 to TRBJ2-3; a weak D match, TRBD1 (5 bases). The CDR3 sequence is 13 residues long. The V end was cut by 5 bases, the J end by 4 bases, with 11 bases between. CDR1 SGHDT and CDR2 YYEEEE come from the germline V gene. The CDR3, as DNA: TGTGCCAGCAGTACTACAGGACCAGATACGCAGTATTTT. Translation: CASSTTGPDTQYF.

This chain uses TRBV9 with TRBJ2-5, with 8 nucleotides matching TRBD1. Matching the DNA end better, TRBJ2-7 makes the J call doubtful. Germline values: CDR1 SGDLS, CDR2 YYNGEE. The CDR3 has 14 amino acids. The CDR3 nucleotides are TGTGCCAGCAGCGTTGGGGACAGGACCTACGAGCAGTACTTC. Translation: CASSVGDRTYEQYF.

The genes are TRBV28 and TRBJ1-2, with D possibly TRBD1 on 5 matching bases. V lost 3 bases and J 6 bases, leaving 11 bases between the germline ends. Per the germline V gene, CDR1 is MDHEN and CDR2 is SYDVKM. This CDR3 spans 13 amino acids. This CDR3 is CASSLGQSDGYTF. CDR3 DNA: TGTGCCAGCAGTTTGGGGCAGTCCGATGGCTACACCTTC.

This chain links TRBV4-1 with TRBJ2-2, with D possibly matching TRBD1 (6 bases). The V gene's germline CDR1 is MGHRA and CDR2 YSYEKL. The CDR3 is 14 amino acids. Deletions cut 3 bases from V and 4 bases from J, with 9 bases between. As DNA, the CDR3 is TGCGCCAGCAGCCACAAAGGGGGCACCGGGGAGCTGTTTTTT. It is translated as CASSHKGGTGELFF.

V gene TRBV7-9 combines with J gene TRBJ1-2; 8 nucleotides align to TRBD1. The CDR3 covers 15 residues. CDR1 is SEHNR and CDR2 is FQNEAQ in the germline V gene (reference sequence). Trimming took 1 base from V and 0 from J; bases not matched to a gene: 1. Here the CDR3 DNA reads TGTGCCAGCAGCTTAGGGGACAGGCCTAACTATGGCTACACCTTC. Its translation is CASSLGDRPNYGYTF.

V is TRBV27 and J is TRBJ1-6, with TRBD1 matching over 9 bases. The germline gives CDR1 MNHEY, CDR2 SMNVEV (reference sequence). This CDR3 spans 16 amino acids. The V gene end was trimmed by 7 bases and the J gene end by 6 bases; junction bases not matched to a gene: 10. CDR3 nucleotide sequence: TGTGCCAGCAATCTCCGGGGACAGGGCTCTAATTCACCCCTCCACTTT. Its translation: CASNLRGQGSNSPLHF.

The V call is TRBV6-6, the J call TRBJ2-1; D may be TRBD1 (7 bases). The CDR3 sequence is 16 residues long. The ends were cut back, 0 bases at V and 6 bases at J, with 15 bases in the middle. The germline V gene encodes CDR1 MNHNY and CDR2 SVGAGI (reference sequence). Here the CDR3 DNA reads TGTGCCAGCAGTTACTCTAGGCAGGGGGGTCGCAATGAGCAGTTCTTC. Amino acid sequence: CASSYSRQGGRNEQFF.

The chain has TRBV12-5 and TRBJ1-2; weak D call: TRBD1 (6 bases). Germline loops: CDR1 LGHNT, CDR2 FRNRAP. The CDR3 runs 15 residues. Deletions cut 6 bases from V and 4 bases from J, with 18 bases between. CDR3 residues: CASGDDIQGGYGYTF. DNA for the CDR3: TGTGCTAGTGGGGATGACATACAGGGTGGCTATGGCTACACCTTC.

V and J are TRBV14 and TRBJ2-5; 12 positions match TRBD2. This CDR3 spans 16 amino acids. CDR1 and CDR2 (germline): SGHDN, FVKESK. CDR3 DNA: TGTTCCGACCCTTGGACTAGCGGGGCGTTCCAAGAGACCCAGTACTTC. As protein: CSDPWTSGAFQETQYF.

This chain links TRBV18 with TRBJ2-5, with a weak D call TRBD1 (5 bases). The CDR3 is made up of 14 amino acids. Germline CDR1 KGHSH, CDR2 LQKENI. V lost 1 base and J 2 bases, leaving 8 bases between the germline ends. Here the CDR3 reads CASSPRTLQETQYF. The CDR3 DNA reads TGTGCCAGCTCACCACGGACACTACAAGAGACCCAGTACTTC.

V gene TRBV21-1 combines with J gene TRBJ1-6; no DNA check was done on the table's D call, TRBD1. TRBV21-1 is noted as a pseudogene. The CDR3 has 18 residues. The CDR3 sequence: CASSPRSHYRGVHGPLHF. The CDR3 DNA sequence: TGTGCCAGCAGCCCTCGTAGCCATTACAGGGGTGTACACGGGCCCCTCCACTTT.

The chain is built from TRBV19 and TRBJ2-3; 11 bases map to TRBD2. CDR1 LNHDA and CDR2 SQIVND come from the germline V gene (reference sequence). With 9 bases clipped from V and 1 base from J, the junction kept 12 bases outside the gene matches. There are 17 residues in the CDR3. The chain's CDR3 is CASSLAGGRKGTDTQYF. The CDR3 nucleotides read TGTGCCAGCTCTTTAGCGGGGGGGCGAAAAGGCACAGATACGCAGTATTTT.

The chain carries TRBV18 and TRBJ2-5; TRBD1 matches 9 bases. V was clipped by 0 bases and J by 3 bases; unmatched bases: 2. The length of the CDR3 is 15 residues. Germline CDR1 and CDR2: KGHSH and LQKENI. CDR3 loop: CASSPPGTGKETQYF. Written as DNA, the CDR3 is TGTGCCAGCTCACCACCGGGGACAGGGAAAGAGACCCAGTACTTC.

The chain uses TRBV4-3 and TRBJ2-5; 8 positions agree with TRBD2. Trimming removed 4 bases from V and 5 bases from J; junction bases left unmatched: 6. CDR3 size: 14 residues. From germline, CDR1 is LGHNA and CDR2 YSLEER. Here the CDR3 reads CASSPGGARETQYF. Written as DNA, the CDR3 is TGCGCCAGCAGCCCCGGGGGGGCCCGGGAGACCCAGTACTTC.

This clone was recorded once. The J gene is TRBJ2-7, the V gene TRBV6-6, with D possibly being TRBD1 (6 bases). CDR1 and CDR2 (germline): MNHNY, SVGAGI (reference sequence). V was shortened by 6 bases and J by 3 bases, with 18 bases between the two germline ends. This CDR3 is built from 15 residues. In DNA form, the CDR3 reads TGTGCCAGCAGAATAACCCGGGACACCAGCTACGAGCAGTACTTC. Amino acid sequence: CASRITRDTSYEQYF.

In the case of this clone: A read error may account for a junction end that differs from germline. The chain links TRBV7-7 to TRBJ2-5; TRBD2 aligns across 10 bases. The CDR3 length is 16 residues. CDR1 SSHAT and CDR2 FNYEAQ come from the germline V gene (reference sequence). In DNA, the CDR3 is TGTGCTAGCAGCTTAGGGCTAGCGGGGGTACAAGAGACCCAGTACTTC. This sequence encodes CASSLGLAGVQETQYF.

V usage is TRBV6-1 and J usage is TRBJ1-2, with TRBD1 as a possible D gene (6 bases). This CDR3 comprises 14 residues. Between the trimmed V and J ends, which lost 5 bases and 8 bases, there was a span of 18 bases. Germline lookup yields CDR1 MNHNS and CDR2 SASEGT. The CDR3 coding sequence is TGTGCCAGCAGTCCCCAGGGAGGGGGTGGCGGCTACACCTTC. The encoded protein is CASSPQGGGGGYTF.

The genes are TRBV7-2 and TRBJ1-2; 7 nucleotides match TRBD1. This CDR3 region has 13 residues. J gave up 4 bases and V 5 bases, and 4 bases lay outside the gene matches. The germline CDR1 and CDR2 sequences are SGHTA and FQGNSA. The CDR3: CASSGGQSYGYTF. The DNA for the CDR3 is TGTGCCAGCAGCGGGGGACAGTCCTATGGCTACACCTTC.

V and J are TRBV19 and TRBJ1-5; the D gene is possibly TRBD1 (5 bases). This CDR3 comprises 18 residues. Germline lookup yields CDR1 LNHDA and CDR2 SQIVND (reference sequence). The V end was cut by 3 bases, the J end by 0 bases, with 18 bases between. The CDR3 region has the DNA TGTGCCAGTAGTATTACAAGCATGGCAGGGAATAGCAATCAGCCCCAGCATTTT. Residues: CASSITSMAGNSNQPQHF.

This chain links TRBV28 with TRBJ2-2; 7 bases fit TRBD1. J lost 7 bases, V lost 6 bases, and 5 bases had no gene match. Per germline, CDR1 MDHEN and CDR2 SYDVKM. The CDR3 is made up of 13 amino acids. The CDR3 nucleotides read TGTGCCAGCAGACGACAGGGTTTCGGGGAGCTGTTTTTT. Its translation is CASRRQGFGELFF.

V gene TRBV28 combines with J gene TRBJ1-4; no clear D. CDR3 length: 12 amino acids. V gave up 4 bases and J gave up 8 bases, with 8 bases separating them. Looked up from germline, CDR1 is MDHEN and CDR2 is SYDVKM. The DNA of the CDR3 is TGTGCCAGCAGTTCCGGCGGGGAAAAACTGTTTTTT. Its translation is CASSSGGEKLFF. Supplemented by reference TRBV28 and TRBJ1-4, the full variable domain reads DVKVTQSSRYLVKRTGEKVFLECVQDMDHENMFWYRQDPGLGLRLIYFSYDVKMKEKGDIPEGYSVSREKKERFSLILESASTNQTSMYLCASSSGGEKLFFGSGTQLSVL.

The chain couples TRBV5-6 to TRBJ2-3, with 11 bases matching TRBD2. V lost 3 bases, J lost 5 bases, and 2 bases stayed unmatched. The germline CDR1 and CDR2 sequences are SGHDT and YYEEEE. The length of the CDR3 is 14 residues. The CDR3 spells CASSSTSGEDTQYF. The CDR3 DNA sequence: TGTGCCAGCAGCTCGACTAGCGGGGAAGATACGCAGTATTTT.